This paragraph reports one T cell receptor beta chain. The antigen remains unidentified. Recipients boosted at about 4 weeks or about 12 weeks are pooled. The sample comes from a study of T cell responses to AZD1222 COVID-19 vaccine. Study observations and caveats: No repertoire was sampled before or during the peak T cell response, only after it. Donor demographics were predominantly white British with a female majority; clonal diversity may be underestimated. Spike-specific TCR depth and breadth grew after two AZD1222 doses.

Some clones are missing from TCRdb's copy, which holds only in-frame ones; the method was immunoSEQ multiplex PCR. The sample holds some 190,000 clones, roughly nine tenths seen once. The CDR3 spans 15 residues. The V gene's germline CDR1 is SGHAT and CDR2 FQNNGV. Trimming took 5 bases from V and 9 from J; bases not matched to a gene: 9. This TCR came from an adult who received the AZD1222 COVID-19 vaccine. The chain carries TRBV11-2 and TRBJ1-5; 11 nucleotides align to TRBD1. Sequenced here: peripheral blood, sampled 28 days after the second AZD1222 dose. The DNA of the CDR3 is TGTGCCAGCAGCCCCGGGACAGGGGGTTGGGGGCCCCAGCATTTT. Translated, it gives CASSPGTGGWGPQHF.